The entry below gives a single T cell receptor beta chain sequence along with its context. The data are from a study of blood T cell repertoires in COVID-19. The method was immunoSEQ multiplex PCR; TCRdb's version includes in-frame clones alone and lacks a portion of them. This table has more than 200,000 clones, around 90% appearing once. Sequenced: PBMCs or T cells enriched from blood (not recorded which). This clonotype was obtained from a woman aged 30 to 39 with acute COVID-19.

The CDR3 loop is CSVGPGQGNTEAFF. DNA of the CDR3: TGCAGCGTTGGGCCGGGACAGGGGAACACTGAAGCTTTCTTT. The chain has TRBV29-1 and TRBJ1-1; TRBD1 matches at 9 bases. After removal of 4 bases from V and 1 base from J, the junction contained 4 bases not matched to a gene. The CDR3 spans 14 residues. Germline V gene lookup returns CDR1 SQVTM and CDR2 ANQGSEA.